This T cell receptor (beta chain) was identified in a study of beta chain features in type 1 diabetes. Sequencing targeted expressed TCRB transcripts, as all isolated RNA had been reverse transcribed. Clones were read by immunoSEQ multiplex PCR, and TCRdb kept only the in-frame ones, dropping some. The data contain under 250,000 clones, 13% to 15% of them seen just once; the ten biggest clones take up 0.026%. The sample was naive CD4+ T cells from blood. This TCR was sampled from a woman aged 40-49 years in good health.

Written as DNA, the CDR3 is TGTGCCAGCAGGAACGGGGGTAGCAATCAGCCCCAGCATTTT. Amino acid sequence: CASRNGGSNQPQHF. The rearrangement links TRBV6-5 to TRBJ1-5; D is possibly TRBD1 (5 bases). Germline V gives CDR1 MNHEY, CDR2 SVGAGI. Trimming cost V 6 bases and J 0 bases, with 9 bases left between them. The length of the CDR3 is 14 residues.